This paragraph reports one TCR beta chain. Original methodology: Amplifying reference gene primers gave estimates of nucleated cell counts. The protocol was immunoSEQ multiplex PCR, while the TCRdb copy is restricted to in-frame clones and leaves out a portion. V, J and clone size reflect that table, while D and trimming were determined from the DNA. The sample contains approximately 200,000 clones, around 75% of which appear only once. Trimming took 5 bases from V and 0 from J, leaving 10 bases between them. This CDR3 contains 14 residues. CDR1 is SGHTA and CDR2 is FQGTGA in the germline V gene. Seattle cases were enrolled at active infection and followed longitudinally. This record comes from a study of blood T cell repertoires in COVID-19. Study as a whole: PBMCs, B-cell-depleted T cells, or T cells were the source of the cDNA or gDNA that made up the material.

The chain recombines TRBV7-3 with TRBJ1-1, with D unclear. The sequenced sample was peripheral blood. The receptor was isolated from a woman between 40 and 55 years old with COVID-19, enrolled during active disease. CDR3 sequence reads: CASSPTRMNTEAFF. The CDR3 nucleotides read TGTGCCAGCAGCCCCACTAGAATGAACACTGAAGCTTTCTTT.